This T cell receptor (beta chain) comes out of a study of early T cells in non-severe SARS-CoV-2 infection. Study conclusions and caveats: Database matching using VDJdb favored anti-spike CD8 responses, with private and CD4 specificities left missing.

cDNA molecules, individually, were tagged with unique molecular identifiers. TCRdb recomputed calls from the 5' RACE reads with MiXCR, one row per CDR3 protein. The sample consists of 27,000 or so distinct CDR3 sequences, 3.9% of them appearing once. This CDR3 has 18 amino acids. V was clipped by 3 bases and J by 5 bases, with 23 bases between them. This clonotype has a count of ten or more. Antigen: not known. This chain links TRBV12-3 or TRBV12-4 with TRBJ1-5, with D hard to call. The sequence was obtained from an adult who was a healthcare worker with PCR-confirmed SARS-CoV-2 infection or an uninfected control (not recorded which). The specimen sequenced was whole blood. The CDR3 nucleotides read TGTGCCAGCAGTTTTTTCCCCTGGGTGGACGTGGAGGATCAGCCCCAGCATTTT. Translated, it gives CASSFFPWVDVEDQPQHF.